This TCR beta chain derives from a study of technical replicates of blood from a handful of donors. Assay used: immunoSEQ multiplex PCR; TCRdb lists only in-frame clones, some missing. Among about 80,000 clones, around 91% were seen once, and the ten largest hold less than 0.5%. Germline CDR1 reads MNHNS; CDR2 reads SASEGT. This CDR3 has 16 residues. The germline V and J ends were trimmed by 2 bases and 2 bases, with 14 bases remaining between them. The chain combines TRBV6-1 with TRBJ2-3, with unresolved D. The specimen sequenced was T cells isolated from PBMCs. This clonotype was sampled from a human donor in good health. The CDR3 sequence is CASSENHGGITDTQYF. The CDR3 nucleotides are TGTGCCAGCAGTGAAAATCACGGCGGTATCACAGATACGCAGTATTTT.